The 27 T cell receptor beta chains listed next were all sequenced from one sample in a study of CD8 T cells in ankylosing spondylitis. TCRdb reprocessed the 5' RACE reads via MiXCR and lists one record per CDR3 protein. The sample consists of a few hundred thousand distinct CDR3 sequences, under 25% of them appearing once. What these receptors recognize is not known. Study-level points and caveats: Among TCR beta sequences, a motif of eight highly homologous variants appeared characteristic of ankylosing spondylitis blood.

The material sequenced was blood, either unsorted or a sorted T cell fraction (not recorded which). The receptors shown here come from a male donor with ankylosing spondylitis.

The sample holds many counts of this clonotype. The chain links TRBV14 to TRBJ2-1; a weak D match, TRBD2 (6 bases). Germline V gene sequence: CDR1 SGHDN, CDR2 FVKESK. The CDR3 is made up of 16 amino acids. Trimming took 4 bases from V and 7 from J, leaving 20 bases between them. DNA for the CDR3: TGTGCCAGCAGCCCCCCCGGGAGAGTGTTACGGAATGAGCAGTTCTTC. It yields the protein CASSPPGRVLRNEQFF.

The table lists this clonotype with a few counts. The gene calls are TRBV5-1 and TRBJ2-3, with a weak D call TRBD2 (5 bases). The germline gives CDR1 SGHRS, CDR2 YFSETQ. Trimming removed 1 base at V and 2 bases at J, with 11 bases between. This CDR3 is 15 amino acids long. The CDR3 loop reads CASSLTASYTDTQYF. In DNA form, the CDR3 reads TGCGCCAGCAGCTTGACGGCTAGCTACACAGATACGCAGTATTTT.

This clonotype was seen only a few times. V gene TRBV6-1 combines with J gene TRBJ2-1; TRBD1 matches 9 bases. Germline V gene data show CDR1 as MNHNS and CDR2 as SASEGT. The CDR3 loop spans 14 amino acids. V shed 7 bases and J 3 bases; nucleotides not matched to a gene: 4. Here the CDR3 reads CASTRDRVYNEQFF. CDR3 nucleotides: TGTGCCAGCACCCGGGACAGGGTCTACAATGAGCAGTTCTTC.

This sequence joins TRBV7-8 and TRBJ2-5, with TRBD2 identical over 14 bases. V lost 5 bases and J lost 1; bases outside the gene matches: 9. The CDR3 loop spans 18 amino acids. CDR1 is SGHVS, CDR2 FQNEAQ, per germline. The CDR3 DNA reads as TGTGCCAGCAGCCCTGTGGGGACTAGCGGGAGTTTCCAAGAGACCCAGTACTTC. It encodes CASSPVGTSGSFQETQYF.

This clonotype occurred a few times. The chain carries TRBV7-8 and TRBJ2-3; D remains ambiguous. The CDR3 loop spans 13 amino acids. Per germline, CDR1 SGHVS and CDR2 FQNEAQ. With 1 base removed from V and 4 bases from J, the gap between germline ends came to 6 bases. The CDR3 DNA follows: TGTGCCAGCAGCTTAGTGGCTCCAGATACGCAGTATTTT. It yields the protein CASSLVAPDTQYF.

This clonotype was counted between two and nine times. The chain couples TRBV29-1 to TRBJ2-1; D is uncertain. The CDR3 consists of 14 residues. Germline values: CDR1 SQVTM, CDR2 ANQGSEA. The V and J ends lost 6 bases and 1 base respectively, with 13 bases between them. The DNA for the CDR3 is TGCAGCGTGGAGACTCCGGGTTCCTACAATGAGCAGTTCTTC. It encodes CSVETPGSYNEQFF.

This clonotype has more than one count but fewer than ten. The genes are TRBV5-1 and TRBJ2-2; 7 nucleotides align to TRBD1. This CDR3 spans 14 amino acids. J gave up 3 bases and V 5 bases, and 4 bases lay outside the gene matches. Germline loops: CDR1 SGHRS, CDR2 YFSETQ. In nucleotides, the CDR3 is TGCGCCAGCAGAGCCGGGACAGACACCGGGGAGCTGTTTTTT. It yields the protein CASRAGTDTGELFF.

The sample holds a few counts of this clonotype. This sequence joins TRBV12-5 and TRBJ1-1; D may be TRBD1 (5 bases). V was clipped by 6 bases and J by 4 bases, with 15 bases between them. CDR3 length: 14 residues. The germline V gene has CDR1 LGHNT and CDR2 FRNRAP. CDR3 sequence reads: CASGAVAGGTEAFF. The CDR3 DNA reads TGTGCTAGTGGGGCGGTGGCGGGGGGCACTGAAGCTTTCTTT.

V gene TRBV11-2 combines with J gene TRBJ2-7; 7 nucleotides match TRBD2. J was trimmed by 6 bases and V by 3 bases; bases with no gene match: 11. CDR3 length equals 15 residues. Germline values: CDR1 SGHAT, CDR2 FQNNGV. CDR3 sequence: CASSFSGRTIGEQYF. The CDR3 DNA sequence: TGTGCCAGCAGCTTTTCCGGGAGGACGATAGGCGAGCAGTACTTC.

This clonotype was found many times. This chain joins TRBV20-1 and TRBJ2-1; 9 bases agree with TRBD1. Germline V gene data show CDR1 as DFQATT and CDR2 as SNEGSKA (reference sequence). V was pared by 6 bases and J by 3 bases, with 6 bases of the junction left unmatched. There are 14 residues in the CDR3. The CDR3 DNA reads TGCAGTGCAATGGGACAGGGTAGCTACAATGAGCAGTTCTTC. This translates into CSAMGQGSYNEQFF.

This sequence joins TRBV10-3 and TRBJ2-2; 8 nucleotides agree with TRBD2. Unmatched junction bases numbered 8, after V lost 3 bases and J lost 8 bases. This CDR3 is built from 15 residues. Germline CDR1 ENHRY, CDR2 SYGVKD. CDR3 coding DNA: TGTGCCATCAGTGATGGGACTAGATCATTTGGGGAGCTGTTTTTT. Encoded protein: CAISDGTRSFGELFF.

The V gene is TRBV20-1, the J gene TRBJ2-3; D is uncertain. Germline CDR1 is DFQATT and CDR2 is SNEGSKA (reference sequence). V was cut by 0 bases and J by 1 base, with 11 bases left in between. This CDR3 has 15 residues. CDR3 bases: TGCAGTGCTAGAGAGGGTCTATTGGGCACAGATACGCAGTATTTT. This sequence encodes CSAREGLLGTDTQYF.

This clonotype was seen more than once but under ten times. The chain has TRBV20-1 and TRBJ2-3; D is uncertain. The CDR3 is 14 residues long. Germline CDR1 and CDR2: DFQATT and SNEGSKA (reference sequence). The V gene lost 1 base and the J gene lost 0 bases, with 8 bases spanning the gap. The CDR3 protein is CSARGAKSTDTQYF. The CDR3 coding sequence is TGCAGTGCTAGAGGAGCGAAAAGCACAGATACGCAGTATTTT.

This clonotype was seen only a few times. For the CDR3, the DNA is TGTGCCATCAGTGATGGGGCGGGAGCGACCTCCTCCTACAATGAGCAGTTCTTC. Its translation: CAISDGAGATSSYNEQFF. V usage is TRBV10-3 and J usage is TRBJ2-1; TRBD2 matches at 7 bases. CDR1 ENHRY and CDR2 SYGVKD come from the germline V gene. This CDR3 contains 18 residues. V trimming: 3 bases; J trimming: 0 bases; junction bases outside the gene matches: 11.

The rearrangement joins TRBV4-1 to TRBJ1-2; no reliable D call. The CDR3 is made up of 15 amino acids. V was pared by 3 bases and J by 7 bases, with 18 bases between. Germline CDR1 and CDR2: MGHRA and YSYEKL. This CDR3 is CASSQILVPRGGYTF. The DNA for the CDR3 is TGCGCCAGCAGCCAGATTCTTGTGCCCAGAGGTGGCTACACCTTC.

This clonotype was seen ten or more times. The rearrangement links TRBV29-1 to TRBJ2-7; D gene uncertain. This CDR3 comprises 11 residues. The germline V gene has CDR1 SQVTM and CDR2 ANQGSEA. V shed 0 bases and J shed 7 bases, with 7 bases lying between them. CDR3 in DNA: TGCAGCGTTGAAGAGGGCAGAGAGCAGTACTTC. Translated: CSVEEGREQYF.

This chain connects TRBV28 to TRBJ2-5; weak D call: TRBD1 (5 bases). This CDR3 region has 15 residues. Germline assignment: CDR1 MDHEN and CDR2 SYDVKM. Trimming pared 6 bases from V and 2 bases from J, leaving 16 bases between. The CDR3 region has the DNA TGTGCCAGCAGCAGGGTCAGTAGCATTCAAGAGACCCAGTACTTC. Translated: CASSRVSSIQETQYF.

The chain is built from TRBV18 and TRBJ1-6, with TRBD1 identical over 9 bases. CDR1 is KGHSH, CDR2 LQKENI, per germline. With V trimmed by 6 bases and J by 8 bases, 11 bases remained unmatched. CDR3 length: 16 amino acids. The CDR3 DNA is TGTGCCAGCTCCCAACGCGGACAGGGGAAGTATTCACCCCTCCACTTT. As protein: CASSQRGQGKYSPLHF.

The rearrangement uses TRBV20-1 and TRBJ2-7; TRBD2 agrees at 8 bases. CDR1 and CDR2 (germline): DFQATT, SNEGSKA (reference sequence). With V trimmed by 0 bases and J by 4 bases, 5 bases remained unmatched. CDR3 length equals 14 residues. CDR3 in amino acids: CSAREVLADYEQYF. The CDR3 nucleotides are TGCAGTGCTAGAGAGGTACTAGCGGATTACGAGCAGTACTTC.

In this sample, this clonotype turned up a few times. V gene TRBV4-2 combines with J gene TRBJ2-1; 10 bases agree with TRBD2. CDR1 is LGHNA and CDR2 is YNFKEQ in the germline V gene. The CDR3 is made up of 14 amino acids. Unmatched junction bases numbered 8, after V lost 3 bases and J lost 12 bases. CDR3 loop: CASSQLAGDPGQFF. The CDR3 DNA reads as TGTGCCAGCAGCCAGCTAGCGGGGGATCCCGGGCAGTTCTTC.

The genes are TRBV19 and TRBJ1-1; D is uncertain. CDR1 and CDR2 (germline): LNHDA, SQIVND (reference sequence). V lost 2 bases and J lost 2, with 9 bases in between. This CDR3 comprises 14 residues. CDR3 region: CASSIIGSNTEAFF. CDR3 DNA: TGTGCCAGTAGTATAATCGGTTCTAACACTGAAGCTTTCTTT.

J is TRBJ1-2 and V is TRBV12-3 or TRBV12-4; D call uncertain. Trimming cost V 1 base and J 6 bases, with 12 bases left between them. The CDR3 loop spans 14 amino acids. CDR3 bases: TGTGCCAGCAGTTTAGGGAGGAGGGTGGATGGCTACACCTTC. This codes for CASSLGRRVDGYTF.

This clonotype was detected ten times or more. V is TRBV4-3 and J is TRBJ2-5; D not certain. V was clipped by 0 bases and J by 5 bases, with 10 bases between them. Per germline, CDR1 LGHNA and CDR2 YSLEER. CDR3 size: 14 residues. As DNA, the CDR3 is TGCGCCAGCAGCCAAGATACCTCAAGGGAGACCCAGTACTTC. Amino acids: CASSQDTSRETQYF.

The chain has TRBV3-1 and TRBJ1-2; possibly TRBD1 for D (6 bases). The germline V and J ends were trimmed by 3 bases and 7 bases, with 15 bases remaining between them. Germline V gene lookup returns CDR1 LGHDT and CDR2 YNNKEL (reference sequence). The CDR3 length is 14 residues. The DNA of the CDR3 is TGTGCCAGCAGCCAGCCGGGACATGGATCTGGCTACACCTTC. This encodes CASSQPGHGSGYTF.

This clonotype was counted at least ten times. The V gene is TRBV12-3 or TRBV12-4, the J gene TRBJ2-1; TRBD2 aligns across 8 bases. The CDR3 contains 17 residues. The V and J ends lost 3 bases and 4 bases, in that order; junction bases with no gene match: 11. The CDR3: CASSFSYRAGGYNEQFF. CDR3 DNA sequence: TGTGCCAGCAGTTTCTCGTACAGGGCGGGGGGTTACAATGAGCAGTTCTTC.

This clonotype was observed a handful of times. The genes are TRBV29-1 and TRBJ1-2; no definite D call. Looked up from germline, CDR1 is SQVTM and CDR2 is ANQGSEA. V lost 4 bases to trimming and J lost 4 bases, with 7 bases between them. The length of the CDR3 is 11 residues. The CDR3 here is CSVGEVYGYTF. CDR3 nucleotides: TGCAGCGTTGGTGAAGTCTATGGCTACACCTTC.

This clonotype was counted a few times. The rearrangement joins TRBV5-1 to TRBJ2-3, with 9 bases lining up with TRBD2. The CDR3 consists of 15 residues. The V gene's germline CDR1 is SGHRS and CDR2 YFSETQ. Losses at the gene ends were 0 bases for V and 4 bases for J; bases not matched to a gene: 3. CDR3 region: CASSLDAGGPDTQYF. The CDR3 DNA reads TGCGCCAGCAGCTTGGATGCGGGAGGGCCAGATACGCAGTATTTT.